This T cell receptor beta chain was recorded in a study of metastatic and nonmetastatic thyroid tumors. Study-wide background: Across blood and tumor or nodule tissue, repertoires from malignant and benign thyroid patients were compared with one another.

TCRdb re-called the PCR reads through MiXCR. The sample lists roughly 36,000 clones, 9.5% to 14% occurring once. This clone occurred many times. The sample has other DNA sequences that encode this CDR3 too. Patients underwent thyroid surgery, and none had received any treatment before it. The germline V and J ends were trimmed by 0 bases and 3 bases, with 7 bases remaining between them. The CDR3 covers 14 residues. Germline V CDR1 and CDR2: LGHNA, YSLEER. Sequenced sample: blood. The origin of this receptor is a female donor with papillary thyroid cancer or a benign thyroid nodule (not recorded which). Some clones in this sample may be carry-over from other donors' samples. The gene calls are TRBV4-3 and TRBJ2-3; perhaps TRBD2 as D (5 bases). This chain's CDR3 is CASSQDRDTDTQYF. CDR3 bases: TGCGCCAGCAGCCAAGATCGGGATACAGATACGCAGTATTTT.